The 32 T cell receptor beta chains listed next were all sequenced from one sample in a study of T-cell reconstitution after alpha-beta-depleted transplantation in children. Unique molecular identifiers were incorporated when the TCRbeta library was constructed. TCRdb recomputed calls from the PCR reads with MiXCR, one row per CDR3 protein. Of 490,000 or so distinct CDR3 sequences detected, about an eighth appear once; the ten largest clones hold around 5.8%. Sequences were derived from PBMCs from the stem cell graft donor, sampled from the stem cell graft. The origin of the receptors is a human donor who donated a stem cell graft to a child with combined immunodeficiency.

This clonotype has just a few counts. This chain connects TRBV7-9 to TRBJ2-2, with 9 bases that match TRBD1. There are 16 residues in the CDR3. Germline CDR1 SEHNR, CDR2 FQNEAQ (reference sequence). V was pared by 5 bases and J by 4 bases, with 8 bases of the junction left unmatched. The CDR3, as DNA: TGTGCCAGCAGCCTAAACAGGGGGCGCAGCACCGGGGAGCTGTTTTTT. It is translated as CASSLNRGRSTGELFF.

This rearrangement joins TRBV25-1 to TRBJ2-7, with 7 bases matching TRBD1. The germline CDR1 and CDR2 sequences are MGHDK and SYGVNS. The CDR3 totals 14 residues. Germline trimming cut 7 bases from V and 3 bases from J; bases unmatched to any gene: 9. Here the CDR3 DNA reads TGTGCCAGCACCCCCGTCTGGGACAGCTACGAGCAGTACTTC. It yields the protein CASTPVWDSYEQYF.

This clonotype has at least ten counts. This sequence joins TRBV25-1 and TRBJ2-3; 10 positions agree with TRBD1. The CDR3 is 15 residues long. Trimming removed 7 bases from V and 5 bases from J; junction bases left unmatched: 9. Germline CDR1 and CDR2: MGHDK and SYGVNS. CDR3 sequence reads: CASISDRGGIDTQYF. The DNA for the CDR3 is TGTGCCAGCATTTCGGACAGGGGGGGGATAGATACGCAGTATTTT.

This clonotype was detected ten times or more. The chain is built from TRBV13 and TRBJ1-1; a weak D match, TRBD1 (5 bases). The length of the CDR3 is 15 residues. Germline V CDR1 and CDR2: PRHDT, FYEKMQ (reference sequence). V lost 4 bases to trimming and J lost 1 base, with 13 bases between them. The CDR3: CASSSTTGPNTEAFF. DNA of the CDR3: TGTGCCAGCAGCTCGACTACAGGCCCGAACACTGAAGCTTTCTTT.

This clonotype appeared many times. The genes are TRBV29-1 and TRBJ2-3; D not certain. Trimming removed 4 bases at V and 3 bases at J, with 8 bases between. CDR1 is SQVTM, CDR2 ANQGSEA, per germline. CDR3 length equals 12 residues. The CDR3 loop is CSVGPETDTQYF. Written as DNA, the CDR3 is TGCAGCGTTGGACCAGAGACAGATACGCAGTATTTT.

This clonotype has at least ten counts. This chain's CDR3 is CASRRLARTGEQYF. The CDR3 coding sequence is TGTGCCAGCAGAAGACTAGCGAGGACGGGCGAGCAGTACTTC. V is TRBV12-3 or TRBV12-4 and J is TRBJ2-7, with TRBD2 identical over 8 bases. V lost 6 bases to trimming and J lost 6 bases; unmatched junction nucleotides: 10. CDR3 length: 14 residues.

This clonotype was detected once. This chain links TRBV10-3 with TRBJ2-1; D gene ambiguous. Trimming left V 11 bases short and J 0 bases short, with 23 bases between. The CDR3 length is 17 residues. Germline V gene sequence: CDR1 ENHRY, CDR2 SYGVKD. DNA of the CDR3: TGTGCCGTTCGTTCAAAGCTCCTTCAAAGCTCCTACAATGAGCAGTTCTTC. Protein product: CAVRSKLLQSSYNEQFF.

This clonotype was seen only once. The chain carries TRBV6-1 and TRBJ2-7, with 8 bases that match TRBD1. Losses at the gene ends were 5 bases for V and 7 bases for J; bases not matched to a gene: 16. The CDR3 is 16 residues long. CDR1 and CDR2 (germline): MNHNS, SASEGT. As DNA, the CDR3 is TGTGCCAGCAGTCTCGGACTTGGGACAGGTCTACGGGAGCAGTACTTC. Its translation: CASSLGLGTGLREQYF.

The gene calls are TRBV7-6 and TRBJ2-1; TRBD1 aligns across 9 bases. The CDR3 is 15 residues long. Germline loops: CDR1 SGHVS, CDR2 FNYEAQ. Trimming removed 5 bases from V and 9 bases from J; junction bases left unmatched: 11. The CDR3 DNA reads TGTGCCAGCAGCGACCGGGACAGGGAATTGGGTGAGCAGTTCTTC. Its translation is CASSDRDRELGEQFF.

This clonotype was found a few times. V gene TRBV24-1 combines with J gene TRBJ2-6, with TRBD1 matching over 8 bases. Trimming took 12 bases from V and 0 from J; bases not matched to a gene: 12. The germline V gene has CDR1 KGHDR and CDR2 SFDVKD. This CDR3 is 17 amino acids long. The CDR3 DNA follows: TGTGCCTCGACGACAGGGGTACATCGCTCTGGGGCCAACGTCCTGACTTTC. This sequence encodes CASTTGVHRSGANVLTF.

Only a few counts were recorded for this clonotype. The chain carries TRBV29-1 and TRBJ1-2; D gene unclear. The germline CDR1 and CDR2 sequences are SQVTM and ANQGSEA. CDR3 length equals 13 residues. V gave up 3 bases and J gave up 4 bases, with 12 bases separating them. The CDR3 DNA reads as TGCAGCGTTGAGGTGAATGACATCTATGGCTACACCTTC. It translates to CSVEVNDIYGYTF.

This clonotype was seen many times. The chain is built from TRBV6-2 or TRBV6-3 and TRBJ2-1, with D possibly being TRBD2 (5 bases). V shed 3 bases and J shed 7 bases, with 10 bases lying between them. Germline V lookup: CDR1 MNHEY, CDR2 SVGEGT. The CDR3 is 13 amino acids. This chain's CDR3 is CASSYSSSNEQFF. The CDR3 coding sequence is TGTGCCAGCAGTTATTCTAGCTCTAATGAGCAGTTCTTC.

The chain has TRBV9 and TRBJ2-6; a possible D gene is TRBD1 (6 bases). The CDR3 is 17 residues long. V was trimmed by 0 bases and J by 0 bases, leaving 10 bases between them. Per germline, CDR1 SGDLS and CDR2 YYNGEE. In nucleotides, the CDR3 is TGTGCCAGCAGCGTAGGGGGGCCCCGCTCTGGGGCCAACGTCCTGACTTTC. Its translation is CASSVGGPRSGANVLTF.

The chain employs TRBV29-1 and TRBJ2-7; D is tentatively TRBD1 or TRBD2 (6 bases each). Trimming stripped 4 bases from V and 4 bases from J, with 14 bases between. The CDR3 runs 13 residues. CDR1 SQVTM and CDR2 ANQGSEA come from the germline V gene. This chain's CDR3 is CSVGGAGDYEQYF. For the CDR3, the DNA is TGCAGCGTTGGGGGGGCCGGGGATTACGAGCAGTACTTC.

This clonotype was observed at least ten times. This chain links TRBV5-1 with TRBJ2-1; TRBD1 is a possible D gene (6 bases). V was pared by 0 bases and J by 5 bases, with 12 bases between. CDR1 and CDR2 (germline): SGHRS, YFSETQ. There are 15 residues in the CDR3. The DNA of the CDR3 is TGCGCCAGCAGCTTGGGGACAGTAAGGGACAATGAGCAGTTCTTC. Protein product: CASSLGTVRDNEQFF.

This clonotype was seen a few times. This CDR3 reads CASSLGASGVITGELFF. Written as DNA, the CDR3 is TGTGCCAGCAGCTTAGGAGCTAGCGGGGTAATCACCGGGGAGCTGTTTTTT. This chain uses TRBV7-2 with TRBJ2-2; 9 positions match TRBD2. Germline CDR1 reads SGHTA; CDR2 reads FQGNSA. J was trimmed by 4 bases and V by 1 base; bases with no gene match: 7. The CDR3 is 17 residues long.

This clonotype was seen many times. The chain uses TRBV29-1 and TRBJ2-2; possibly TRBD1 for D (5 bases). This CDR3 contains 14 residues. The germline V and J ends were trimmed by 1 base and 2 bases, with 8 bases remaining between them. Germline loops: CDR1 SQVTM, CDR2 ANQGSEA. Written as DNA, the CDR3 is TGCAGCGTTGAAGGGACACCCAACACCGGGGAGCTGTTTTTT. This translates into CSVEGTPNTGELFF.

The V gene is TRBV29-1, the J gene TRBJ2-1; TRBD2 matches at 11 bases. Germline V gives CDR1 SQVTM, CDR2 ANQGSEA. The CDR3 is 15 amino acids. V lost 2 bases, J lost 5 bases, and 5 bases stayed unmatched. Here the CDR3 reads CSVETSGGFDNEQFF. In DNA form, the CDR3 reads TGCAGCGTTGAAACTAGCGGGGGATTTGACAATGAGCAGTTCTTC.

V and J are TRBV20-1 and TRBJ1-2; no definite D call. Trimming took 7 bases from V and 4 from J, leaving 10 bases between them. This CDR3 has 11 amino acids. CDR1 is DFQATT, CDR2 SNEGSKA, per germline (reference sequence). The CDR3 coding sequence is TGCAGTGTTATGGGCCCCTATGGCTACACCTTC. Translating gives CSVMGPYGYTF.

In this sample, this clonotype turned up a few times. The gene calls are TRBV11-2 and TRBJ2-2; 10 bases match TRBD2. CDR1 and CDR2 from the germline V gene are SGHAT and FQNNGV. CDR3 length: 18 residues. The ends lost 0 bases at V and 2 bases at J; junction bases unmatched: 6. The chain's CDR3 is CASSLEGLLAGNTGELFF. The CDR3 coding sequence is TGTGCCAGCAGCTTAGAGGGGCTACTAGCGGGAAACACCGGGGAGCTGTTTTTT.

The chain links TRBV5-1 to TRBJ2-1; D perhaps matches TRBD2 (5 bases). This CDR3 spans 13 amino acids. Germline CDR1 is SGHRS and CDR2 is YFSETQ. The germline V and J ends were trimmed by 4 bases and 6 bases, with 11 bases remaining between them. The DNA of the CDR3 is TGCGCCAGCAGCCTGGCGGGTACCAATGAGCAGTTCTTC. This encodes CASSLAGTNEQFF.

V and J are TRBV7-2 and TRBJ2-3; TRBD1 matches at 8 bases. Germline lookup yields CDR1 SGHTA and CDR2 FQGNSA. The CDR3 is made up of 15 amino acids. The ends lost 3 bases at V and 1 base at J; junction bases unmatched: 3. This CDR3 is CASSFDRGGTDTQYF. CDR3 nucleotides: TGTGCCAGCAGCTTCGACAGGGGAGGCACAGATACGCAGTATTTT.

This clonotype was picked up many times. In DNA, the CDR3 is TGCAGTGCTCTAGCGGGAGCCCTGTACAATGAGCAGTTCTTC. Translated: CSALAGALYNEQFF. This chain links TRBV20-1 with TRBJ2-1; 10 positions agree with TRBD2. Germline-derived CDR1 and CDR2 are DFQATT and SNEGSKA (reference sequence). J gave up 4 bases and V 5 bases, and 5 bases lay outside the gene matches. This CDR3 region has 14 residues.

This clonotype was seen many times. This chain uses TRBV12-3 or TRBV12-4 with TRBJ2-1; 9 positions agree with TRBD2. This CDR3 has 13 amino acids. V was pared by 7 bases and J by 8 bases, with 6 bases of the junction left unmatched. The CDR3, as DNA: TGTGCCAGCAAAGGTAGCGGGAGCCATGAGCAGTTCTTC. The encoded protein is CASKGSGSHEQFF.

V usage is TRBV5-5 and J usage is TRBJ2-7; the match to TRBD1 covers 8 bases. The V and J ends lost 3 bases and 2 bases, in that order; junction bases with no gene match: 4. The length of the CDR3 is 14 residues. Germline CDR1 and CDR2: SGHKS and YYEKEE (reference sequence). For the CDR3, the DNA is TGTGCCAGCAGCTCCCCGGGACAGGCCTACGAGCAGTACTTC. This gives the protein CASSSPGQAYEQYF.

This chain links TRBV4-1 with TRBJ2-1; D might be TRBD1 or TRBD2, each matching 7 bases. Germline-derived CDR1 and CDR2 are MGHRA and YSYEKL. This CDR3 has 16 residues. Deletions cut 6 bases from V and 1 base from J, with 16 bases between. The chain's CDR3 is CASRTNRGGSYNEQFF. The CDR3 nucleotides are TGCGCCAGCAGGACGAACAGGGGAGGGTCCTACAATGAGCAGTTCTTC.

This clonotype was counted between two and nine times. This chain uses TRBV3-1 with TRBJ2-1, with D hard to call. This CDR3 has 12 amino acids. From germline, CDR1 is LGHDT and CDR2 YNNKEL (reference sequence). V was trimmed by 4 bases and J by 8 bases, leaving 9 bases between them. The CDR3 region is CASSLPSDEQFF. CDR3 nucleotide sequence: TGTGCCAGCAGCCTCCCCTCGGATGAGCAGTTCTTC.

This chain connects TRBV5-1 to TRBJ1-1; no clear D. CDR1 is SGHRS and CDR2 is YFSETQ in the germline V gene. The CDR3 is 13 residues long. Between the trimmed V and J ends, which lost 3 bases and 5 bases, there was a span of 11 bases. CDR3 sequence: CASSWDPKTEAFF. CDR3 nucleotide sequence: TGCGCCAGCAGCTGGGATCCGAAGACTGAAGCTTTCTTT.

The table lists this clonotype with a few counts. The chain links TRBV5-6 to TRBJ2-7; D possibly uses TRBD1 or TRBD2 (5 bases each). The CDR3 runs 14 residues. V was trimmed by 4 bases and J by 3 bases, leaving 14 bases between them. Germline loops: CDR1 SGHDT, CDR2 YYEEEE. Here the CDR3 DNA reads TGTGCCAGCAGCCCCGGGACGGACCTCTACGAGCAGTACTTC. This gives the protein CASSPGTDLYEQYF.

This clonotype was seen many times. The chain couples TRBV29-1 to TRBJ1-2; 8 bases are shared with TRBD1. V gave up 0 bases and J gave up 8 bases; unmatched junction bases: 20. The CDR3 is made up of 18 amino acids. From germline, CDR1 is SQVTM and CDR2 ANQGSEA. The CDR3 protein is CSVEDGPGQAVLSGGYTF. The CDR3 DNA sequence: TGCAGCGTTGAAGATGGGCCGGGACAGGCCGTATTGTCGGGGGGCTACACCTTC.

The chain joins TRBV20-1 to TRBJ2-5, with unresolved D. CDR1 is DFQATT and CDR2 is SNEGSKA in the germline V gene (reference sequence). This CDR3 contains 12 residues. Trimming shortened V by 5 bases and J by 4 bases, and 11 bases separated the two germline ends. The CDR3 loop reads CSASQWAETQYF. Written as DNA, the CDR3 is TGCAGTGCTTCCCAATGGGCAGAGACCCAGTACTTC.

This clonotype was seen many times. V and J are TRBV7-8 and TRBJ2-5; 8 bases agree with TRBD1. Germline CDR1 SGHVS, CDR2 FQNEAQ. There are 15 residues in the CDR3. V dropped 4 bases and J dropped 4; count of bases not matched to a gene: 8. CDR3 amino acids: CASSSNRGEGETQYF. CDR3 nucleotide sequence: TGTGCCAGCAGCTCCAACAGGGGGGAAGGAGAGACCCAGTACTTC.